The T cell receptor beta chain under discussion was sequenced for a study of T cell responses to AZD1222 COVID-19 vaccine. V lost 3 bases to trimming and J lost 8 bases, with 15 bases between them. The CDR3 sequence is 14 residues long. CDR1 is SGDLS, CDR2 YYNGEE, per germline. Assay used: immunoSEQ multiplex PCR; TCRdb lists only in-frame clones, some missing. The repertoire has more than 85,000 clones, 80% to 90% of them found once; the top ten carry about 16%. This sequence originates from an adult in good health. The sequences come from peripheral blood, collected on day 0 of AZD1222 vaccination. V and J are TRBV9 and TRBJ2-1; D uncertain. The chain's CDR3 is CASSGDPIAHEQFF. The DNA of the CDR3 is TGTGCCAGCAGCGGCGACCCTATAGCCCATGAGCAGTTCTTC.